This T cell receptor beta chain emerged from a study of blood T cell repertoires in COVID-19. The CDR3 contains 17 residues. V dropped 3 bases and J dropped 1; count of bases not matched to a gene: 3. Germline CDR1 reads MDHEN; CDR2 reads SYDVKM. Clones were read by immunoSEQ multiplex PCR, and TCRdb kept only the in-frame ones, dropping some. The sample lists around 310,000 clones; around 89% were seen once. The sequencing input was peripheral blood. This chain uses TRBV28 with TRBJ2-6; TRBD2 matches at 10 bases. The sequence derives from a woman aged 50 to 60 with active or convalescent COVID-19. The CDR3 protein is CASSFLAGGSGANVLTF. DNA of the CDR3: TGTGCCAGCAGTTTTTTAGCGGGAGGTTCTGGGGCCAACGTCCTGACTTTC.